This is a list of T cell receptor beta chains from one sample in a study of blood T cell repertoires in COVID-19. Libraries were prepared by immunoSEQ multiplex PCR; TCRdb keeps only in-frame clonotypes and omits some of them. The table includes 40,000 to 65,000 clones, 82% detected once. The sequenced sample consisted of peripheral blood. These receptors all come from a human donor in a cohort sampled during active COVID-19. CDR3s include the opening cysteine and the closing phenylalanine or tryptophan.

12	TRBV7-2	TRBJ2-7	CASSLGVLEQYF
14	TRBV30	TRBJ2-2	CAWRQGDYTGELFF
14	TRBV5-6	TRBJ2-7	CASSLGGGYYEQYF
14	TRBV5-5	TRBJ2-7	CASSFQQGSYEQYF
16	TRBV27	TRBJ1-5	CASSLSAGDSNQPQHF
13	TRBV24-1	.	CATSDSAHYEQYF
16	TRBV19	TRBJ2-3	CASSMKGLASKVAQYF
14	TRBV10-3	TRBJ1-1	CAISERHLNTEAFF
13	TRBV6-5	TRBJ2-5	CASSSGLRETQYF
13	TRBV19	TRBJ1-1	CATTRGGNTEAFF
13	TRBV15	TRBJ1-2	CATSSTETDGYTF
12	TRBV7-9	TRBJ2-5	CASRISSETQYF
15	TRBV5-1	TRBJ2-5	CASSFGDRVGETQYF